This note documents a single TCR beta chain sequence. The data belong to a study of T-cell reconstitution after alpha-beta-depleted transplantation in children. Trimming shortened V by 8 bases and J by 5 bases, and 12 bases separated the two germline ends. Germline V gene data show CDR1 as MNHNY and CDR2 as SVGAGI (reference sequence). The CDR3 extends over 13 amino acids. A library of TCRbeta sequences, prepared with unique molecular identifiers, was generated. TCRdb re-called the PCR reads with MiXCR, one entry per CDR3 protein. The sample holds hundreds of thousands of distinct CDR3 sequences; around 15% are singletons and the top ten take just under 30%.

The rearrangement uses TRBV6-6 and TRBJ2-2; D might be TRBD2 (7 bases). Sequencing used PBMCs, mostly from graft donor cells, obtained 360 days after TCRalphabeta/CD19-depleted stem cell transplant. This clonotype was sampled from a boy under two years old who had a stem cell transplant for Wiskott-Aldrich syndrome, so the T cells may come from the graft donor. The CDR3 nucleotides read TGTGCCAGCCGGGGGGCAGGTACCGGGGAGCTGTTTTTT. This codes for CASRGAGTGELFF.